This TCR beta chain was observed in a study of spatial heterogeneity in lung cancer. Across the study: Raw-read counts averaged over ten per unique TCR and UMI combination. Findings and caveats of the study: Tumoral mutation counts were tracked by counts of expanded intratumoral alpha and beta TCRs. Estimated coverage of tumor T cells was around 7.7% for alpha and 11% to 15% for beta chains.

Time point given: sample taken at primary tumor resection. Donation came from over 60 patients with untreated early-stage non-small cell lung cancer. Without sorting, whole RNA was sequenced from tumor, nontumor lung or frozen PBMC. This clonotype was counted only a few times. Its antigen remains unidentified. With 0 bases removed from V and 3 bases from J, the gap between germline ends came to 8 bases. Germline CDR1 reads LGHDT; CDR2 reads YNNKEL (reference sequence). This CDR3 is built from 14 residues. TCRdb redid the calling of the 5' RACE reads with MiXCR, one entry per CDR3 protein. The sample yields some 3,500 distinct CDR3 sequences, 16% seen once.

This chain links TRBV3-1 with TRBJ1-2; D ambiguous. Sequences were derived from lung tumor tissue, sampled at surgery. This receptor was taken from a male donor with early-stage non-small cell lung cancer. In DNA form, the CDR3 reads TGTGCCAGCAGCCAAGATAACCGTCACTATGGCTACACCTTC. The encoded protein is CASSQDNRHYGYTF. Combining the CDR3 with reference TRBV3-1 and TRBJ1-2 gives the whole variable domain DTAVSQTPKYLVTQMGNDKSIKCEQNLGHDTMYWYKQDSKKFLKIMFSYNNKELIINETVPNRFSPKSPDKAHLNLHINSLELGDSAVYFCASSQDNRHYGYTFGSGTRLTVV.